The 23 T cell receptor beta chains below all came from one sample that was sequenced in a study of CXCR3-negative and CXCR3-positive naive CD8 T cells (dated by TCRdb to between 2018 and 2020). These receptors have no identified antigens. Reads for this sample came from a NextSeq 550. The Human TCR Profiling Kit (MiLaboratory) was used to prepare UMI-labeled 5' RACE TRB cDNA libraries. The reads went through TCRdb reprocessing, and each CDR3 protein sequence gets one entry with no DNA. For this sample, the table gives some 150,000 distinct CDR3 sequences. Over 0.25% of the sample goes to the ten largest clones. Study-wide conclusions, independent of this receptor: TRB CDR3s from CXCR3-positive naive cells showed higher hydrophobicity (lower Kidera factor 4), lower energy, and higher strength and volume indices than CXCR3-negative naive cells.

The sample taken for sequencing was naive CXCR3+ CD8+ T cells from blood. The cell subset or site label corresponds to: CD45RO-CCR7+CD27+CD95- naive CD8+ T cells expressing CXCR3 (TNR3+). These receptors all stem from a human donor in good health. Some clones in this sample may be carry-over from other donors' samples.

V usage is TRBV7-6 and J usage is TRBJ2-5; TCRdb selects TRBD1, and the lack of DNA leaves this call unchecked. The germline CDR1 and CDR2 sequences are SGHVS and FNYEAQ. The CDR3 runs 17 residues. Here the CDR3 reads CASSSHRVRLDQETQYF.

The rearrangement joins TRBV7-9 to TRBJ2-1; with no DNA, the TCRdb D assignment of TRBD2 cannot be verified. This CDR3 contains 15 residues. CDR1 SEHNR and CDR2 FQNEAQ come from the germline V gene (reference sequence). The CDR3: CASSLAGLDINEQFF. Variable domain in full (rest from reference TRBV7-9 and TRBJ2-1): DTGVSQNPRHKITKRGQNVTFRCDPISEHNRLYWYRQTLGQGPEFLTYFQNEAQLEKSRLLSDRFSAERPKGSFSTLEIQRTEQGDSAMYLCASSLAGLDINEQFFGPGTRLTVL.

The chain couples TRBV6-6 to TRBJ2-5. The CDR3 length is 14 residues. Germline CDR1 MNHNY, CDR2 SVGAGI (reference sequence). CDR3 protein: CASSLLGAQETQYF.

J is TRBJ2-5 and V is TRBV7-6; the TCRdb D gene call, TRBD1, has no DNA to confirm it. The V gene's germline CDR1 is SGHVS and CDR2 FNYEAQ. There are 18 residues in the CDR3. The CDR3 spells CASSLAFVDGGPGETQYF.

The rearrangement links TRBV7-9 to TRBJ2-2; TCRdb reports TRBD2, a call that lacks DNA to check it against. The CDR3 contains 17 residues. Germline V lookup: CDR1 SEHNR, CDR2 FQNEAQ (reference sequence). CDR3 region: CASSLALRTSGTGELFF.

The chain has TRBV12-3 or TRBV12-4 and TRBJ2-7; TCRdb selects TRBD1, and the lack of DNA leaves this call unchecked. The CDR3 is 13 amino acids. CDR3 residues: CASSASPGQGLYF.

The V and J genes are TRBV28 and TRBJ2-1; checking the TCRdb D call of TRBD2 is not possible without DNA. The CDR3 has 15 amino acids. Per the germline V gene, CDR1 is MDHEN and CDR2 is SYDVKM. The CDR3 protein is CASSSSSGGYNEQFF.

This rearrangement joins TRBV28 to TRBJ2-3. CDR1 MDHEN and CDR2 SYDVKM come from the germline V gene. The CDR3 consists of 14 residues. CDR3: CASSFPTKTDTQYF.

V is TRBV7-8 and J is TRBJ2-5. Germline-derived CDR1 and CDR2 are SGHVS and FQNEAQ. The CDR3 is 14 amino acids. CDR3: CASSLEYTGETQYF.

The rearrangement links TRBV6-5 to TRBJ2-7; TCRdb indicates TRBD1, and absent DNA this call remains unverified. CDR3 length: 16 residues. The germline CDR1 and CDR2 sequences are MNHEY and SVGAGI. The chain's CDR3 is CASTPLTGINSYEQYF.

The CDR3 loop is CASSFLRDSSNYGYTF. The V gene is TRBV11-3, the J gene TRBJ1-2. CDR1 SGHNT and CDR2 YENEEA come from the germline V gene. The CDR3 runs to 16 residues.

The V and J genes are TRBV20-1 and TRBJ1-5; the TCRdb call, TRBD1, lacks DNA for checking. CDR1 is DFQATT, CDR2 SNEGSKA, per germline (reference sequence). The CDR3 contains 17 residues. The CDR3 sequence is CSARRDRSNGGNQPQHF.

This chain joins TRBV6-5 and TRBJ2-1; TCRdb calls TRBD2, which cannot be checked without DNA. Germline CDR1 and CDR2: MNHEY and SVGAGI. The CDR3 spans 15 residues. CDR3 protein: CASNPLAGAADEQFF.

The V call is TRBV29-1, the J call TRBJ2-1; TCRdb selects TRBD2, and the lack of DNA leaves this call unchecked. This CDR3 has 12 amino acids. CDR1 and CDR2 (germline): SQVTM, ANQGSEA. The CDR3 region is CSVDGGVNEQFF.

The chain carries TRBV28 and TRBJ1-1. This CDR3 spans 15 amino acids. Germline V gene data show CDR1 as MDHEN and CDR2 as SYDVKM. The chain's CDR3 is CASSYYGGVSTEAFF.

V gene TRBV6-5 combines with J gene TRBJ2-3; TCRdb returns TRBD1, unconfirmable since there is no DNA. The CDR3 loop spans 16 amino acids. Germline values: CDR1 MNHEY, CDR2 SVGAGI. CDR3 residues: CASSSRQGWNTDTQYF.

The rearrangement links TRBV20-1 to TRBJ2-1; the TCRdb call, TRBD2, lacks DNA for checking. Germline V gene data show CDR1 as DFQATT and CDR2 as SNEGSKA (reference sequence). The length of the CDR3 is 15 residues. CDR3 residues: CSARDYPSGSNEQFF.

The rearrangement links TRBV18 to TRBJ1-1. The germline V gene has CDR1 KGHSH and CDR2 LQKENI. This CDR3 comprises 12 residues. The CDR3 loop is CASSPGAPEAFF.

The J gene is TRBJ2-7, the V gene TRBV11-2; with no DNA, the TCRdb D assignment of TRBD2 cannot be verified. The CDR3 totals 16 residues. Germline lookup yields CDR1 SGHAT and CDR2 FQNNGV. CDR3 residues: CASSLSGLAGVYEQYF.

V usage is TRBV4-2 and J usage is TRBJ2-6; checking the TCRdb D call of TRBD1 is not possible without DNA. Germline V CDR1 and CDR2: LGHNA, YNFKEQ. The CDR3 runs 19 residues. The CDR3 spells CASSHAPGQESSGANVLTF.

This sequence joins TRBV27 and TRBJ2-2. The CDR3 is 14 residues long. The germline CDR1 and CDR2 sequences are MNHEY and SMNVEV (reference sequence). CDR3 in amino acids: CASSFSVNTGELFF.

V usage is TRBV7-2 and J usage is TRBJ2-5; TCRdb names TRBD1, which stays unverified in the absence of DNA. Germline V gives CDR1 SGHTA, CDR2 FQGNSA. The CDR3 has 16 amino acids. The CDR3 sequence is CASSWPGQGLQETQYF. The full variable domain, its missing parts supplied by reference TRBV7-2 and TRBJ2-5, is GAGVSQSPSNKVTEKGKDVELRCDPISGHTALYWYRQSLGQGLEFLIYFQGNSAPDKSGLPSDRFSAERTGGSVSTLTIQRTQQEDSAVYLCASSWPGQGLQETQYFGPGTRLLVL.

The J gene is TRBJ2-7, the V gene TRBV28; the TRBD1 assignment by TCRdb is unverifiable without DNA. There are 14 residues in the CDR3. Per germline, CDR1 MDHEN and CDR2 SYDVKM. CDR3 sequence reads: CASSFGTGIYEQYF.